Below are 32 T cell receptor beta chains sequenced from a single sample in a study of T cells in narcolepsy. Sequencing was performed with immunoSEQ multiplex PCR; in TCRdb, only in-frame clones are kept and a portion is missing. The repertoire has tens of thousands of clones, about 80% of them found once; the top ten carry nearly 3.5%. Source material: CD45RA- memory CD4+ T cells from PBMCs. The receptor source for this set is a human donor with narcolepsy.

The V and J genes are TRBV6-9 and TRBJ1-1; 8 bases map to TRBD1. V lost 4 bases to trimming and J lost 5 bases; unmatched junction nucleotides: 6. The CDR3 contains 14 residues. Germline V gene lookup returns CDR1 MNHGY and CDR2 SVAAGI. CDR3 sequence (DNA): TGTGCCAGCAGTTCTCTCAGGGGGCAAACTGAAGCTTTCTTT. It codes for CASSSLRGQTEAFF.

The count of this clone is one. The rearrangement uses TRBV5-1 and TRBJ2-3; D is uncertain. Between the trimmed V and J ends, which lost 0 bases and 0 bases, there was a span of 17 bases. The CDR3 extends over 18 amino acids. Looked up from germline, CDR1 is SGHRS and CDR2 is YFSETQ. The chain's CDR3 is CASSLALYSSLSTDTQYF. The CDR3 DNA reads as TGCGCCAGCAGCTTGGCTCTATACAGCAGCCTAAGCACAGATACGCAGTATTTT.

The chain uses TRBV21-1 and TRBJ2-7; the table names TRBD1, a call not compared with the DNA. TRBV21-1 is a pseudogene. The CDR3 contains 15 residues. DNA of the CDR3: TGTGCCAGCAGCCCGACAGGGGGCGACTCCTACGAGCAGTACTTC. Its protein is CASSPTGGDSYEQYF.

J is TRBJ2-5 and V is TRBV5-5; D is possibly TRBD1 or TRBD2 (5 bases each). V was cut by 3 bases and J by 0 bases, with 12 bases left in between. Germline values: CDR1 SGHKS, CDR2 YYEKEE (reference sequence). This CDR3 comprises 15 residues. The CDR3 region has the DNA TGTGCCAGCAGCTCCCAATGGGGGTACCAAGAGACCCAGTACTTC. This gives the protein CASSSQWGYQETQYF.

This clone was picked up a small number of times. This chain uses TRBV6-1 with TRBJ2-3; no definite D call. The CDR3 is made up of 15 amino acids. The germline V and J ends were trimmed by 10 bases and 5 bases, with 22 bases remaining between them. Germline assignment: CDR1 MNHNS and CDR2 SASEGT. The CDR3 region has the DNA TGTGCCATCAACCCTTTAGGGCTAGTAAGAGATACGCAGTATTTT. This codes for CAINPLGLVRDTQYF.

This chain joins TRBV9 and TRBJ2-2; D unresolved. This CDR3 contains 15 residues. Germline-derived CDR1 and CDR2 are SGDLS and YYNGEE. The germline V and J ends were trimmed by 0 bases and 5 bases, with 11 bases remaining between them. CDR3 bases: TGTGCCAGCAGCGTAGTTTCTGACTCAACCGGGGAGCTGTTTTTT. It is translated as CASSVVSDSTGELFF.

This clone is medium-sized in the sample. At one end the junction does not follow the germline gene, possibly because of a read error. The rearrangement uses TRBV16 and TRBJ1-4, with a tentative D call TRBD1 (6 bases). The CDR3 has 14 residues. From germline, CDR1 is KGHSY and CDR2 FQNENV. The CDR3, as DNA: TGTGCCAGCAGACAATACAGGGATGAGGAAAAACTGTTTTTT. This translates into CASRQYRDEEKLFF.

The chain links TRBV14 to TRBJ1-2; 8 bases are shared with TRBD1. V shed 3 bases and J 4 bases; nucleotides not matched to a gene: 7. Per germline, CDR1 SGHDN and CDR2 FVKESK. The CDR3 spans 15 residues. CDR3 nucleotides: TGTGCCAGCAGCCAGGTAAGCAGGGGGCCCTATGGCTACACCTTC. This gives the protein CASSQVSRGPYGYTF. Complete variable domain (other parts from reference TRBV14 and TRBJ1-2): EAGVTQFPSHSVIEKGQTVTLRCDPISGHDNLYWYRRVMGKEIKFLLHFVKESKQDESGMPNNRFLAERTGGTYSTLKVQPAELEDSGVYFCASSQVSRGPYGYTFGSGTRLTVV.

The rearrangement links TRBV25-1 to TRBJ2-7; the match to TRBD1 covers 8 bases. With 3 bases clipped from V and 1 base from J, the junction kept 5 bases outside the gene matches. Germline V gene data show CDR1 as MGHDK and CDR2 as SYGVNS. The CDR3 is 15 amino acids. The CDR3 region has the DNA TGTGCCAGCAGTGAGGCCCGGGACAGGTCCTACGAGCAGTACTTC. This gives the protein CASSEARDRSYEQYF.

As DNA, the CDR3 is TGTGCCAGCAGCCCCGGCGGGACAGTTACCTACGAGCAGTACTTC. Amino acid sequence: CASSPGGTVTYEQYF. The rearrangement uses TRBV7-3 and TRBJ2-7; D possibly corresponds to TRBD1 (7 bases). Trimming took 5 bases from V and 2 from J, leaving 16 bases between them. The CDR3 contains 15 residues. Germline assignment: CDR1 SGHTA and CDR2 FQGTGA.

This clone was seen a handful of times. The chain recombines TRBV29-1 with TRBJ1-1; D is undetermined. The CDR3 has 13 amino acids. The germline CDR1 and CDR2 sequences are SQVTM and ANQGSEA. V dropped 7 bases and J dropped 2 bases, with 14 bases sitting between them. The CDR3 sequence: CSGARDLNTEAFF. The DNA of the CDR3 is TGCAGCGGGGCCCGGGATCTTAACACTGAAGCTTTCTTT.

This clone was seen a handful of times. The chain carries TRBV5-1 and TRBJ1-1, with TRBD1 matching 7 bases. J lost 6 bases, V lost 4 bases, and 18 bases had no gene match. The CDR3 runs 17 residues. Germline assignment: CDR1 SGHRS and CDR2 YFSETQ. The CDR3 loop is CASSPQQGTEQFAEAFF. The CDR3, as DNA: TGCGCCAGCAGCCCCCAACAGGGGACAGAACAATTCGCTGAAGCTTTCTTT.

The table lists this clone with a few counts. This chain uses TRBV15 with TRBJ1-2, with D hard to call. This CDR3 is built from 18 residues. Trimming shortened V by 0 bases and J by 1 base, and 18 bases separated the two germline ends. In germline, CDR1 is LNHNV, CDR2 YYDKDF (reference sequence). CDR3 protein: CATSRENSAGSFNYGYTF. The DNA of the CDR3 is TGTGCCACCAGCAGAGAGAACAGTGCAGGATCTTTTAACTATGGCTACACCTTC.

This clone has only a few counts. In nucleotides, the CDR3 is TGTGCCAGCAGTTACGGACAGGAAGGGGAAAAACTGTTTTTT. Residues: CASSYGQEGEKLFF. This rearrangement joins TRBV6-5 to TRBJ1-4; 7 nucleotides agree with TRBD1. The CDR3 covers 14 residues. CDR1 is MNHEY and CDR2 is SVGAGI in the germline V gene. V lost 2 bases to trimming and J lost 8 bases; unmatched junction nucleotides: 5.

CDR3 nucleotides: TGTGCCAGCAGCCTCGGGGGGTCCACAGATACGCAGTATTTT. It yields the protein CASSLGGSTDTQYF. The chain is built from TRBV4-2 and TRBJ2-3, with 7 bases matching TRBD2. CDR1 is LGHNA, CDR2 YNFKEQ, per germline. The ends lost 4 bases at V and 2 bases at J; junction bases unmatched: 3. CDR3 length: 14 residues.

The CDR3 DNA reads TGCAGCGTTGATAGGCAGGGACGTTCTGGAAACACCATATATTTT. Its protein product is CSVDRQGRSGNTIYF. V usage is TRBV29-1 and J usage is TRBJ1-3, with D perhaps matching TRBD1 (5 bases). The length of the CDR3 is 15 residues. V dropped 3 bases and J dropped 1 base, with 13 bases sitting between them. The germline V gene has CDR1 SQVTM and CDR2 ANQGSEA.

The gene calls are TRBV10-2 and TRBJ2-5; 8 bases align to TRBD1. This CDR3 spans 16 amino acids. J was trimmed by 0 bases and V by 2 bases; bases with no gene match: 5. The germline V gene has CDR1 WSHSY and CDR2 SAAADI. For the CDR3, the DNA is TGCGCCAGCAGTGAGGACAGGGGAGCCTACCAAGAGACCCAGTACTTC. The encoded protein is CASSEDRGAYQETQYF.

The rearrangement uses TRBV5-4 and TRBJ1-4; D gene unclear. The CDR3 spans 15 residues. From germline, CDR1 is SGHNT and CDR2 YYREEE (reference sequence). V shed 0 bases and J shed 5 bases, with 11 bases lying between them. Here the CDR3 DNA reads TGTGCCAGCAGCTTGGGGGGTCAGCCCAATGAAAAACTGTTTTTT. Amino acids: CASSLGGQPNEKLFF. Supplemented by reference TRBV5-4 and TRBJ1-4, the full variable domain reads ETGVTQSPTHLIKTRGQQVTLRCSSQSGHNTVSWYQQALGQGPQFIFQYYREEENGRGNFPPRFSGLQFPNYSSELNVNALELDDSALYLCASSLGGQPNEKLFFGSGTQLSVL.

The chain uses TRBV2 and TRBJ2-6; the match to TRBD1 covers 9 bases. J gave up 2 bases and V 4 bases, and 3 bases lay outside the gene matches. The CDR3 covers 16 residues. Germline V gives CDR1 SNHLY, CDR2 FYNNEI. This CDR3 is CASSARTGAGANVLTF. In DNA, the CDR3 is TGTGCCAGCAGTGCCCGGACAGGGGCTGGGGCCAACGTCCTGACTTTC.

This chain links TRBV19 with TRBJ1-1, with TRBD1 matching 9 bases. The CDR3 sequence is 14 residues long. Germline CDR1 and CDR2: LNHDA and SQIVND (reference sequence). Trimming took 7 bases from V and 2 from J; bases not matched to a gene: 5. CDR3 region: CASKQTGGNTEAFF. The CDR3 nucleotides read TGTGCCAGTAAACAAACAGGGGGCAACACTGAAGCTTTCTTT.

The gene calls are TRBV9 and TRBJ1-2, with a weak D call TRBD1 (5 bases). Trimming shortened V by 0 bases and J by 1 base, and 10 bases separated the two germline ends. Germline V gives CDR1 SGDLS, CDR2 YYNGEE. CDR3 size: 15 residues. CDR3 in amino acids: CASSVAATVNYGYTF. CDR3 in DNA: TGTGCCAGCAGCGTAGCCGCGACAGTTAACTATGGCTACACCTTC.

The CDR3 loop reads CAISGLSDTEAFF. The CDR3 coding sequence is TGTGCCATCAGTGGATTATCGGACACTGAAGCTTTCTTT. The chain is built from TRBV10-3 and TRBJ1-1; D remains ambiguous. The CDR3 contains 13 residues. Germline CDR1 is ENHRY and CDR2 is SYGVKD. Trimming took 4 bases from V and 3 from J, leaving 9 bases between them.

The rearrangement uses TRBV13 and TRBJ2-5, with TRBD2 identical over 8 bases. The junction had 8 bases not matched to a gene; V was cut back by 1 base and J by 4 bases. The CDR3 totals 16 residues. CDR1 and CDR2 (germline): PRHDT, FYEKMQ (reference sequence). The CDR3, as DNA: TGTGCCAGCAGCTTAGCCGACGCGGGGGGCGGAGAGACCCAGTACTTC. Amino acids: CASSLADAGGGETQYF.

V is TRBV5-1 and J is TRBJ2-3; weak D call: TRBD1 (5 bases). Germline-derived CDR1 and CDR2 are SGHRS and YFSETQ. V shed 2 bases and J shed 3 bases, with 7 bases lying between them. This CDR3 is 13 amino acids long. The CDR3 is CASSFQGTDTQYF. In nucleotides, the CDR3 is TGCGCCAGCAGCTTTCAGGGTACAGATACGCAGTATTTT.

This clone was seen once. This sequence joins TRBV7-7 and TRBJ2-3; tentative D call: TRBD1 (6 bases). The CDR3 spans 14 residues. Per germline, CDR1 SSHAT and CDR2 FNYEAQ (reference sequence). Between the trimmed V and J ends, which lost 7 bases and 5 bases, there was a span of 16 bases. DNA of the CDR3: TGTGCCAGCACAAACGGGACACGGTTAGATACGCAGTATTTT. Translating gives CASTNGTRLDTQYF.

The chain combines TRBV2 with TRBJ1-1; tentative D call: TRBD1 (6 bases). V was shortened by 4 bases and J by 4 bases, with 13 bases between the two germline ends. This CDR3 region has 14 residues. Germline CDR1 SNHLY, CDR2 FYNNEI. CDR3 residues: CASSGQVGPTEAFF. CDR3 nucleotides: TGTGCCAGCAGTGGACAGGTTGGGCCCACTGAAGCTTTCTTT.

The chain has TRBV19 and TRBJ2-6, with D perhaps matching TRBD2 (6 bases). The V and J ends lost 1 base and 5 bases respectively, with 9 bases between them. This CDR3 is built from 15 residues. Germline CDR1 LNHDA, CDR2 SQIVND (reference sequence). The CDR3 sequence: CASSIGGEWANVLTF. In DNA, the CDR3 is TGTGCCAGTAGTATAGGCGGGGAGTGGGCCAACGTCCTGACTTTC.

Details on this clone: Within the sample, other DNA sequences also encode this same CDR3. The V call is TRBV5-1, the J call TRBJ1-4, with 12 nucleotides matching TRBD1. CDR3 size: 16 residues. J lost 5 bases, V lost 4 bases, and 6 bases had no gene match. CDR1 and CDR2 from the germline V gene are SGHRS and YFSETQ. CDR3 sequence reads: CASSLGQGAGNEKLFF. DNA for the CDR3: TGCGCCAGCAGCCTGGGACAGGGGGCTGGAAATGAAAAACTGTTTTTT.

The chain uses TRBV19 and TRBJ1-5; D gene ambiguous. V was trimmed by 5 bases and J by 4 bases, leaving 9 bases between them. The CDR3 has 13 residues. CDR1 and CDR2 from the germline V gene are LNHDA and SQIVND (reference sequence). CDR3 in amino acids: CASSWQENQPQHF. The CDR3 DNA reads as TGTGCCAGTAGTTGGCAGGAGAATCAGCCCCAGCATTTT.

As DNA, the CDR3 is TGTGCCAGCAGCTTGGACCGGCCCTACACAGATACGCAGTATTTT. It codes for CASSLDRPYTDTQYF. V and J are TRBV5-6 and TRBJ2-3; D remains ambiguous. Per the germline V gene, CDR1 is SGHDT and CDR2 is YYEEEE. CDR3 size: 15 residues. V was clipped by 0 bases and J by 2 bases, with 10 bases between them.

This rearrangement joins TRBV4-1 to TRBJ2-3; 11 bases fit TRBD2. Germline lookup yields CDR1 MGHRA and CDR2 YSYEKL. The trim removed 2 bases at V and 0 bases at J, leaving 7 bases unmatched. The CDR3 has 18 amino acids. Here the CDR3 reads CASSQTSGGQTSTDTQYF. CDR3 bases: TGCGCCAGCAGCCAAACTAGCGGGGGACAGACTAGCACAGATACGCAGTATTTT.

This chain uses TRBV25-1 with TRBJ2-6; possible D gene TRBD2, 5 bases. The CDR3 extends over 15 amino acids. V lost 3 bases and J lost 1, with 7 bases in between. CDR1 is MGHDK and CDR2 is SYGVNS in the germline V gene. The CDR3 protein is CASSDPGSGANVLTF. The DNA for the CDR3 is TGTGCCAGCAGTGATCCGGGGTCTGGGGCCAACGTCCTGACTTTC.